The 3 T cell receptor beta chains presented below share a single source sample, sequenced in a study of CD8 T cells in ankylosing spondylitis. Study-wide findings and caveats: Ankylosing spondylitis blood appeared to carry a characteristic TCR beta motif of under ten highly homologous variants.

Their cognate antigens are unknown. TCRdb reanalysed the 5' RACE reads using MiXCR and keeps one entry per CDR3 protein. The repertoire includes a few hundred thousand distinct CDR3 sequences, around 8% of them detected once, and 13% to 15% sits in the top ten. Sequenced input: blood, either unsorted or a sorted T cell fraction (not recorded which). The receptors stem from a male donor with ankylosing spondylitis.

The rearrangement uses TRBV28 and TRBJ2-1; possibly TRBD1 for D (6 bases). V was trimmed by 7 bases and J by 4 bases, leaving 17 bases between them. The CDR3 totals 15 residues. Germline CDR1 MDHEN, CDR2 SYDVKM. The CDR3: CASTGQFPLYNEQFF. CDR3 nucleotides: TGTGCCAGCACCGGACAGTTTCCCTTGTACAATGAGCAGTTCTTC.

The rearrangement uses TRBV7-6 and TRBJ2-1; D is ambiguous. With 5 bases removed from V and 12 bases from J, the gap between germline ends came to 14 bases. CDR1 and CDR2 from the germline V gene are SGHVS and FNYEAQ. CDR3 size: 12 residues. CDR3 loop: CASSPFLSVQFF. The CDR3, as DNA: TGTGCCAGCAGCCCCTTTTTATCTGTGCAGTTCTTC.

The rearrangement joins TRBV30 to TRBJ2-1; no firm D call. Per germline, CDR1 GTSNPN and CDR2 SVGIG (reference sequence). CDR3 size: 16 residues. Deletions cut 0 bases from V and 0 bases from J, with 12 bases between. In DNA form, the CDR3 reads TGTGCCTGGAGTGTAACTCCAGGCAGCTCCTACAATGAGCAGTTCTTC. Translation: CAWSVTPGSSYNEQFF. Full variable domain (rest looked up from reference TRBV30 and TRBJ2-1): SQTIHQWPATLVQPVGSPLSLECTVEGTSNPNLYWYRQAAGRGLQLLFYSVGIGQISSEVPQNLSASRPQDRQFILSSKKLLLSDSGFYLCAWSVTPGSSYNEQFFGPGTRLTVL.